This TCR beta chain was sequenced during a study of blood T cell repertoires in COVID-19. Study details: Italy, Spain and the United States were the sources of the convalescent and acute COVID-19 samples.

The table came from immunoSEQ multiplex PCR; TCRdb's copy has only in-frame clones and leaves some out. The sample has 300,000 to 500,000 clones, 88% seen once. This clone was observed a single time. Losses at the gene ends were 4 bases for V and 0 bases for J; bases not matched to a gene: 9. The CDR3 consists of 18 residues. Germline-derived CDR1 and CDR2 are SGHVS and FNYEAQ. The chain uses TRBV7-6 and TRBJ1-4, with 9 bases matching TRBD1. The specimen sequenced was PBMCs or T cells enriched from blood (not recorded which). This TCR derives from a woman aged 40 to 50 with acute COVID-19. CDR3 bases: TGTGCCAGCAGCTATACGGGACAGGGAGTTACAACTAATGAAAAACTGTTTTTT. It encodes CASSYTGQGVTTNEKLFF. The whole variable domain, remainder taken from reference TRBV7-6 and TRBJ1-4, is GAGVSQSPRYKVTKRGQDVALRCDPISGHVSLYWYRQALGQGPEFLTYFNYEAQQDKSGLPNDRFSAERPEGSISTLTIQRTEQRDSAMYRCASSYTGQGVTTNEKLFFGSGTQLSVL.